The clone carrying this T cell receptor (beta chain) showed up just a few times. Germline assignment: CDR1 SEHNR and CDR2 FQNEAQ (reference sequence). The CDR3 has 15 amino acids. V was clipped by 3 bases and J by 6 bases, with 15 bases between them. The record originates from a study of cytomegalovirus exposure and HLA in healthy donors. PCR amplification relied on 60 Vbeta primers (plus 13 Jbeta primers). Sequencing was performed with immunoSEQ multiplex PCR; in TCRdb, only in-frame clones are kept and a portion is missing. The repertoire has 120,000 to 150,000 clones, over 65% of them found once; the top ten carry 2.5%.

Sequencing input: PBMCs. The TCR was taken from a male donor in good health and CMV-seronegative. The chain links TRBV7-9 to TRBJ2-4; no firm D call. This CDR3 is CASSFTGLTRNIQYF. The CDR3 DNA sequence: TGTGCCAGCAGCTTTACTGGTCTAACTCGAAACATTCAGTACTTC.